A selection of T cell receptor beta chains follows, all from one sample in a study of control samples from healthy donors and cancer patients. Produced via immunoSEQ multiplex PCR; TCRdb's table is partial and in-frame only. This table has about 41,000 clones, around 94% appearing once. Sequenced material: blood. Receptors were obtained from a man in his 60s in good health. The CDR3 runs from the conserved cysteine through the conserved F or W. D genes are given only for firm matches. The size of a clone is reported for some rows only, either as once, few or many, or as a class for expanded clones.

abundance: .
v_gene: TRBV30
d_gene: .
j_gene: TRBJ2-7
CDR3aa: CAWSVWGVGPYEQYF
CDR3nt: TGTGCCTGGAGTGTCTGGGGGGTGGGACCCTACGAGCAGTACTTC

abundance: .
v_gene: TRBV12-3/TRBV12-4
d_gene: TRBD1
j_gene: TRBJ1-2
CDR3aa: CASSPGGAGYTF
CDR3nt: TGTGCCAGCAGTCCAGGGGGGGCTGGCTACACCTTC

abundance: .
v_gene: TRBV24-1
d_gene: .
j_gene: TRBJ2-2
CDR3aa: CATEGRRNTGELFF
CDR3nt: TGTGCCACCGAGGGACGAAGGAACACCGGGGAGCTGTTTTTT

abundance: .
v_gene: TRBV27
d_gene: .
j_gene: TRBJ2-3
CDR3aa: CASSLSAARGADTQYF
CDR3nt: TGTGCCAGCAGTTTATCGGCCGCCAGGGGTGCAGATACGCAGTATTTT

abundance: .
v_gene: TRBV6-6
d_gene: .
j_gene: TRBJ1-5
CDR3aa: CASTNNRGGPQHF
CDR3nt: TGTGCCAGCACCAATAACCGGGGGGGTCCCCAGCATTTT

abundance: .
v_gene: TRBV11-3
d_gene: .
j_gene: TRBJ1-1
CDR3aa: CASSRDGAGEAFF
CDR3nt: TGTGCCAGCAGCCGGGACGGGGCGGGTGAAGCTTTCTTT

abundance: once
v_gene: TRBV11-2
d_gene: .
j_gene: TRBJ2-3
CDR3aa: CASSPWGSTDTQYF
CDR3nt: TGTGCCAGCAGCCCCTGGGGGTCCACAGATACGCAGTATTTT

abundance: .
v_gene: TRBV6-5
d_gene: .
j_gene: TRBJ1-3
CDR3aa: CASSQTHSGNTIYF
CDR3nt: TGTGCCAGCTCACAGACTCACTCTGGAAACACCATATATTTT

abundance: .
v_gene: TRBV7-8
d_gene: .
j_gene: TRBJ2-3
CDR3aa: CASSPNRDPTDTQYF
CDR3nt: TGTGCCAGCAGCCCAAACAGGGACCCCACAGATACGCAGTATTTT

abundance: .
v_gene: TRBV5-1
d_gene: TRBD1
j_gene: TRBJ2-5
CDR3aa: CASSEGDRDRETQYF
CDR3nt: TGCGCCAGCAGCGAGGGGGACAGGGATCGGGAGACCCAGTACTTC

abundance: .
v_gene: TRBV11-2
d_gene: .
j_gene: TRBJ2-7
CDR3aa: CASSLRRERSHNSYEQYF
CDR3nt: TGTGCCAGCAGCTTAAGGAGAGAGAGGTCACATAACTCCTACGAGCAGTACTTC

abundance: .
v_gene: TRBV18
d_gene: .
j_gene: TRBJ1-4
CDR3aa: CASSKGDTHEKLFF
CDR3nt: TGTGCCAGCTCAAAAGGGGACACCCATGAAAAACTGTTTTTT

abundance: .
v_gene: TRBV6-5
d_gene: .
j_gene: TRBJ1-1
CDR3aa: CASSYSGEQDEAFF
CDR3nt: TGTGCCAGCAGTTACAGTGGTGAACAGGATGAAGCTTTCTTT

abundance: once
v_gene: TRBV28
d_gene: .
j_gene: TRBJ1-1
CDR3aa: CASSSLFWALSEAFF
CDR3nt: TGTGCCAGCAGTTCCTTATTTTGGGCACTGTCTGAAGCTTTCTTT

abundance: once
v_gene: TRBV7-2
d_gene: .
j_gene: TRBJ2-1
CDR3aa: CASSLYPLPVGEQFF
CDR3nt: TGTGCCAGCAGCTTATATCCCCTCCCAGTGGGTGAGCAGTTCTTC

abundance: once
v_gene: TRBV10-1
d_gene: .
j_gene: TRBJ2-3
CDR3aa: CASSESTQRTDTQYF
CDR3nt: TGCGCCAGCAGTGAGTCGACACAGCGCACAGATACGCAGTATTTT

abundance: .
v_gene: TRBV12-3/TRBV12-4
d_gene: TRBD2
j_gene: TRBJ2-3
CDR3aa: CASSGLAGAAQYF
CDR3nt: TGTGCCAGCAGCGGACTAGCGGGAGCGGCGCAGTATTTT

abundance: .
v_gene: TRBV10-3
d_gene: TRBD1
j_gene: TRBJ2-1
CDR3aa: CAVVRDRENNEQFF
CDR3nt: TGTGCCGTTGTCAGGGACAGGGAGAACAATGAGCAGTTCTTC

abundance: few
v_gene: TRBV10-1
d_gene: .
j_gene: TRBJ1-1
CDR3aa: CAGSLHVMNTEAFF
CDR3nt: TGCGCCGGATCCTTACATGTCATGAACACTGAAGCTTTCTTT

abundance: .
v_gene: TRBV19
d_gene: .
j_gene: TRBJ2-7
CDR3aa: CASSIDRGSSYEQYF
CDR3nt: TGTGCCAGTAGTATAGATCGCGGCAGCTCCTACGAGCAGTACTTC

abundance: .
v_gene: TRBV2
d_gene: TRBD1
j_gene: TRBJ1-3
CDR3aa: CASILVGQSSGNTIYF
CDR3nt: TGTGCCAGCATATTGGTGGGACAGTCTTCTGGAAACACCATATATTTT

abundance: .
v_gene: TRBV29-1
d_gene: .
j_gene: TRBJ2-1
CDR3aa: CSVVVLATYNEQFF
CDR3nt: TGCAGCGTTGTCGTGCTAGCGACATACAATGAGCAGTTCTTC

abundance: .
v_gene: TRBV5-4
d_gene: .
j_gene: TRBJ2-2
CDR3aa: CASSLNRGGSTGELFF
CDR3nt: TGTGCCAGCAGCTTGAACAGGGGGGGGTCGACCGGGGAGCTGTTTTTT

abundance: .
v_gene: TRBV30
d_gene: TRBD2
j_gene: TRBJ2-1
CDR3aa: CAWSVQVLAGGSRNEQFF
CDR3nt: TGTGCCTGGAGTGTACAGGTTCTAGCGGGTGGATCTCGCAATGAGCAGTTCTTC

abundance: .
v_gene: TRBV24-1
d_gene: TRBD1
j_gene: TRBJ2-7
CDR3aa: CATSGRTGSYEQYF
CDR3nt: TGTGCCACCAGTGGACGGACAGGGAGCTACGAGCAGTACTTC

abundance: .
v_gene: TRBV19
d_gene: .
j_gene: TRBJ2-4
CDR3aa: CASSIEAGGRNIQYF
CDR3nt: TGTGCCAGTAGTATAGAGGCAGGGGGGAGGAACATTCAGTACTTC

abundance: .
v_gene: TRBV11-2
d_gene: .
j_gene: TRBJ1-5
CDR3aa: CASSSGDRSNQPQHF
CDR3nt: TGTGCCAGCAGCTCGGGAGACAGGAGCAATCAGCCCCAGCATTTT

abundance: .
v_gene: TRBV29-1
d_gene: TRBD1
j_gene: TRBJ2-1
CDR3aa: CSVQGWSYNEQFF
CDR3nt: TGCAGCGTACAGGGGTGGTCCTACAATGAGCAGTTCTTC